This passage covers 10 T cell receptor beta chains from one sample sequenced in a study of blood T cell repertoires in COVID-19. Sequencing was performed with immunoSEQ multiplex PCR; in TCRdb, only in-frame clones are kept and a portion is missing. The sample holds fewer than 350,000 clones; nearly 90% are singletons and the top ten take 1.7%. Sequenced: PBMCs or T cells enriched from blood (not recorded which). The origin of the receptors is a woman aged 18-29 years with acute COVID-19.

The CDR3 coding sequence is TGTGCCAGCAGCACCCGAACCCCCTCTAGCGGGAGTTGGGAGACCCAGTACTTC. Its protein is CASSTRTPSSGSWETQYF. This chain links TRBV9 with TRBJ2-5, with 10 bases identical to TRBD2. Per the germline V gene, CDR1 is SGDLS and CDR2 is YYNGEE. CDR3 length: 18 amino acids. The ends lost 4 bases at V and 5 bases at J; junction bases unmatched: 17.

The rearrangement links TRBV5-1 to TRBJ2-3; 8 nucleotides match TRBD2. Trimming at V came to 0 bases and at J to 1 base, leaving 10 bases not matched to a gene. This CDR3 has 18 residues. Germline V gene sequence: CDR1 SGHRS, CDR2 YFSETQ. CDR3 sequence reads: CASSLAVVSREGTDTQYF. In nucleotides, the CDR3 is TGCGCCAGCAGCTTGGCAGTCGTATCGCGGGAGGGCACAGATACGCAGTATTTT.

In its sample, this clone was seen a few times. The chain joins TRBV3-1 (or the pseudogene TRBV3-2) to TRBJ2-2, with D possibly TRBD2 on 5 matching bases. The CDR3 contains 15 residues. V was trimmed by 1 base and J by 6 bases, leaving 12 bases between them. CDR1 is LGHDT, CDR2 YNNKEL, per germline (reference sequence). CDR3: CASSQGGRGAGELFF. The CDR3 DNA reads as TGTGCCAGCAGCCAAGGCGGGCGAGGCGCCGGGGAGCTGTTTTTT.

The chain recombines TRBV24-1 with TRBJ2-2; D not certain. CDR3 length: 14 residues. Trimming removed 5 bases at V and 1 base at J, with 7 bases between. The germline V gene has CDR1 KGHDR and CDR2 SFDVKD. CDR3 sequence reads: CATSGQENTGELFF. CDR3 DNA: TGTGCCACCAGTGGGCAGGAGAACACCGGGGAGCTGTTTTTT.

This clone was observed a few times. V usage is TRBV5-1 and J usage is TRBJ1-1, with D possibly matching TRBD1 (5 bases). The germline V and J ends were trimmed by 4 bases and 3 bases, with 13 bases remaining between them. Germline V gene sequence: CDR1 SGHRS, CDR2 YFSETQ. The CDR3 is made up of 14 amino acids. The CDR3 region has the DNA TGCGCCAGCAGCCGACAGCTTCGGGACACTGAAGCTTTCTTT. Its translation is CASSRQLRDTEAFF.

The chain couples TRBV5-1 to TRBJ2-5; D gene uncertain. This CDR3 comprises 15 residues. Trimming pared 0 bases from V and 0 bases from J, leaving 9 bases between. The germline gives CDR1 SGHRS, CDR2 YFSETQ. The CDR3 DNA reads TGCGCCAGCAGCTTGGCGGGTCGAGACCAAGAGACCCAGTACTTC. Its translation is CASSLAGRDQETQYF.

This clone was detected a few times. The chain combines TRBV19 with TRBJ2-1; the match to TRBD2 covers 8 bases. Germline V gene sequence: CDR1 LNHDA, CDR2 SQIVND (reference sequence). The CDR3 extends over 19 amino acids. V gave up 4 bases and J gave up 7 bases; unmatched junction bases: 21. The CDR3 bases are TGTGCCAGTAGTACCCCAAGGACTAGCTACCAATCGCTGGGGAATGAGCAGTTCTTC. This codes for CASSTPRTSYQSLGNEQFF. Variable domain in full (rest from reference TRBV19 and TRBJ2-1): DGGITQSPKYLFRKEGQNVTLSCEQNLNHDAMYWYRQDPGQGLRLIYYSQIVNDFQKGDIAEGYSVSREKKESFPLTVTSAQKNPTAFYLCASSTPRTSYQSLGNEQFFGPGTRLTVL.

The V and J genes are TRBV14 and TRBJ2-4; D is perhaps TRBD2 (6 bases). V was trimmed by 3 bases and J by 3 bases, leaving 21 bases between them. CDR1 and CDR2 from the germline V gene are SGHDN and FVKESK. The CDR3 is made up of 18 amino acids. CDR3: CASSQDYGNSGIKNIQYF. The CDR3 DNA reads TGTGCCAGCAGCCAGGACTACGGTAATAGCGGAATCAAAAACATTCAGTACTTC.

The count of this clone is one. The CDR3 loop reads CASSDRPPQETQYF. CDR3 nucleotides: TGCGCCAGCAGCGACAGGCCTCCACAAGAGACCCAGTACTTC. The chain links TRBV5-1 to TRBJ2-5, with D possibly being TRBD1 (6 bases). Germline-derived CDR1 and CDR2 are SGHRS and YFSETQ. Trimming removed 4 bases from V and 2 bases from J, with 12 bases in between. The CDR3 runs 14 residues.

The rearrangement links TRBV5-6 to TRBJ2-7; 7 nucleotides line up with TRBD1. Per the germline V gene, CDR1 is SGHDT and CDR2 is YYEEEE. The CDR3 is made up of 15 amino acids. V was clipped by 0 bases and J by 0 bases; unmatched bases: 3. The CDR3 loop reads CASSLEGAGSYEQYF. CDR3 nucleotides: TGTGCCAGCAGCTTGGAGGGGGCGGGCTCCTACGAGCAGTACTTC.